The 9 T cell receptor beta chains below come from one sample, sequenced in a study of human T cells and chemical hapten exposure. Noted time point: patch test 1, 2 weeks after DPC sensitization. Treatment of the sample: therapeutic diphenylcyclopropenone sensitization with weekly scalp DPC. TCRdb re-called the RACE reads through MiXCR, storing one row per CDR3 protein. Of around 99,000 distinct CDR3 sequences listed, roughly 12% are singletons. The sequencing used whole blood, collected in connection with sensitization to the hapten diphenylcyclopropenone (DPC). These receptors were taken from a woman between 35 and 50 years old with alopecia areata. Some clones in this sample may be carry-over from other donors' samples.

This clonotype was counted only a few times. One base away lies a much larger clone, so this may be a sequencing read error. V gene TRBV7-2 combines with J gene TRBJ2-7; TRBD1 agrees at 12 bases. The trim removed 4 bases at V and 2 bases at J, leaving 0 bases unmatched. This CDR3 has 14 residues. Germline values: CDR1 SGHTA, CDR2 FQGNSA. CDR3 in DNA: TGTGCCAGCAGCTGGGACAGGGGGCCCTACGAGCAGTACTTC. This codes for CASSWDRGPYEQYF.

This clonotype was observed a few times. This chain links TRBV3-1 with TRBJ1-6; D remains unclear. Germline loops: CDR1 LGHDT, CDR2 YNNKEL (reference sequence). CDR3 length equals 16 residues. Trimming stripped 0 bases from V and 6 bases from J, with 12 bases between. CDR3 nucleotides: TGTGCCAGCAGCCAAGAAGGAGGCGGTTCTAATTCACCCCTCCACTTT. Residues: CASSQEGGGSNSPLHF. The whole variable domain, remainder taken from reference TRBV3-1 and TRBJ1-6, is DTAVSQTPKYLVTQMGNDKSIKCEQNLGHDTMYWYKQDSKKFLKIMFSYNNKELIINETVPNRFSPKSPDKAHLNLHINSLELGDSAVYFCASSQEGGGSNSPLHFGNGTRLTVT.

V is TRBV11-2 and J is TRBJ2-2, with TRBD2 matching over 13 bases. The CDR3 loop spans 20 amino acids. The V gene end was trimmed by 1 base and the J gene end by 0 bases; junction bases not matched to a gene: 8. Germline V CDR1 and CDR2: SGHAT, FQNNGV. In nucleotides, the CDR3 is TGTGCCAGCAGCTTAGTTCAGGGACTAGCGGGAAAAGCGAACACCGGGGAGCTGTTTTTT. Its protein product is CASSLVQGLAGKANTGELFF.

The rearrangement uses TRBV28 and TRBJ2-7; the D gene is possibly TRBD2 (5 bases). Germline CDR1 and CDR2: MDHEN and SYDVKM. Trimming left V 5 bases short and J 1 base short, with 12 bases between. This CDR3 is built from 14 residues. In DNA, the CDR3 is TGTGCCAGCAGTATATCCGGGATTTCCTACGAGCAGTACTTC. As protein: CASSISGISYEQYF.

This clonotype was picked up many times. V gene TRBV12-3 or TRBV12-4 combines with J gene TRBJ1-2; D is possibly TRBD1 (6 bases). V lost 9 bases, J lost 2 bases, and 13 bases lay in between. CDR3 length: 13 residues. The DNA for the CDR3 is TGTGCCAGTAGTCTCCAGGGGAACTATGGCTACACCTTC. It specifies CASSLQGNYGYTF.

This clonotype was detected only a few times. The genes are TRBV7-2 and TRBJ2-7, with D possibly being TRBD1 or TRBD2 (5 bases each). The CDR3 sequence is 13 residues long. Looked up from germline, CDR1 is SGHTA and CDR2 is FQGNSA. The V end was cut by 5 bases, the J end by 3 bases, with 11 bases between. In DNA form, the CDR3 reads TGTGCCAGCAGCCCAGGGAGCGGCTACGAGCAGTACTTC. This codes for CASSPGSGYEQYF.

This clonotype appeared many times. This chain uses TRBV30 with TRBJ1-5, with 9 positions matching TRBD1. Germline V gene lookup returns CDR1 GTSNPN and CDR2 SVGIG (reference sequence). Trimming at V came to 0 bases and at J to 2 bases, leaving 2 bases not matched to a gene. CDR3 size: 15 residues. CDR3 sequence reads: CAWSVTGGGNQPQHF. CDR3 sequence (DNA): TGTGCCTGGAGTGTAACAGGGGGCGGCAATCAGCCCCAGCATTTT.

CDR3 coding DNA: TGCAGTGCTAGCGGTACAGTGACAAACTATGGCTACACCTTC. Protein: CSASGTVTNYGYTF. This rearrangement joins TRBV20-1 to TRBJ1-2, with D hard to call. CDR1 DFQATT and CDR2 SNEGSKA come from the germline V gene (reference sequence). V was trimmed by 3 bases and J by 2 bases, leaving 13 bases between them. The CDR3 is made up of 14 amino acids.

The chain uses TRBV7-2 and TRBJ2-1; 14 nucleotides agree with TRBD2. Germline values: CDR1 SGHTA, CDR2 FQGNSA. The CDR3 sequence is 15 residues long. V trimming: 5 bases; J trimming: 10 bases; junction bases outside the gene matches: 7. Written as DNA, the CDR3 is TGTGCCAGCAGCATAGGGACTAGCGGGAGCGCCGAGCAGTTCTTC. This encodes CASSIGTSGSAEQFF.